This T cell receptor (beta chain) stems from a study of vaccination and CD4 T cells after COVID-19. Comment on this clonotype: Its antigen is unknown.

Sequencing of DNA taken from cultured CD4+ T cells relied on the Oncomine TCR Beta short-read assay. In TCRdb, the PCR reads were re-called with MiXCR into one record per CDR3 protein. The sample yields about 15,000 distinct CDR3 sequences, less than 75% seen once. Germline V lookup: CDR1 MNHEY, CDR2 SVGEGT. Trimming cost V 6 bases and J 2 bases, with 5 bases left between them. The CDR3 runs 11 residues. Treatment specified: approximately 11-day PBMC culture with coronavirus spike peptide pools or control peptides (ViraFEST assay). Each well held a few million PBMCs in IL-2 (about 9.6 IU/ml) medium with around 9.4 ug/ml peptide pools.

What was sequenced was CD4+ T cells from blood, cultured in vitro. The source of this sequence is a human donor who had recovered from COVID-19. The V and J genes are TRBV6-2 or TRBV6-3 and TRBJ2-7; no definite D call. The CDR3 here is CASSRAYEQYF. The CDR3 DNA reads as TGTGCCAGCAGCCGCGCCTACGAGCAGTACTTC.